Presented here are 10 T cell receptor beta chains from one specimen sequenced in a study of T cell responses to AZD1222 COVID-19 vaccine. Assay: immunoSEQ multiplex PCR; the TCRdb copy retains only in-frame clones and omits some. Found here are about 130,000 clones, 75% to 90% of them singletons; the top ten hold roughly 4%. The input for sequencing was peripheral blood, taken on day 0 of AZD1222 vaccination. The receptors originated from an adult in good health.

This clone was picked up one time. This chain links TRBV5-1 with TRBJ1-1; 7 bases align to TRBD1. The CDR3 length is 13 residues. J was trimmed by 8 bases and V by 2 bases; bases with no gene match: 6. Germline V gene sequence: CDR1 SGHRS, CDR2 YFSETQ. The CDR3 loop is CASSLRRGSEAFF. The CDR3 DNA reads TGCGCCAGCAGCTTACGCAGGGGGTCGGAAGCTTTCTTT.

J is TRBJ1-2 and V is TRBV9; 8 positions match TRBD1. This CDR3 has 16 amino acids. Germline CDR1 is SGDLS and CDR2 is YYNGEE. V trimming: 0 bases; J trimming: 4 bases; junction bases outside the gene matches: 8. The CDR3 coding sequence is TGTGCCAGCAGCGTAGAGAGGTCAGGGGGCGGCTATGGCTACACCTTC. Encoded protein: CASSVERSGGGYGYTF.

Written as DNA, the CDR3 is TGTGCCAGCAGTACCCGGGGGGATGAGCAGTTCTTC. Protein sequence: CASSTRGDEQFF. The chain carries TRBV28 and TRBJ2-1, with TRBD2 matching over 7 bases. The CDR3 has 12 residues. The V and J ends lost 5 bases and 8 bases, in that order; junction bases with no gene match: 3. Germline V CDR1 and CDR2: MDHEN, SYDVKM.

This clone was counted a few times. Other nucleotide sequences in the sample specify the same CDR3. V usage is TRBV28 and J usage is TRBJ1-2, with 9 bases matching TRBD1. CDR1 MDHEN and CDR2 SYDVKM come from the germline V gene. J gave up 4 bases and V 3 bases, and 3 bases lay outside the gene matches. The length of the CDR3 is 14 residues. CDR3 region: CASSLLTGGYGYTF. CDR3 DNA sequence: TGTGCCAGCAGTTTGTTGACAGGGGGCTATGGCTACACCTTC.

The chain combines TRBV7-6 with TRBJ2-7, with a weak D call TRBD1 (5 bases). With 5 bases removed from V and 2 bases from J, the gap between germline ends came to 13 bases. The CDR3 consists of 14 residues. Germline values: CDR1 SGHVS, CDR2 FNYEAQ. The CDR3 nucleotides read TGTGCCAGCAGCGCGCTTACAGGAGCCTACGAGCAGTACTTC. This encodes CASSALTGAYEQYF.

In its sample, this clone was seen a few times. V usage is TRBV30 and J usage is TRBJ1-5; unclear D gene. The V and J ends lost 2 bases and 6 bases respectively, with 17 bases between them. Germline CDR1 and CDR2: GTSNPN and SVGIG (reference sequence). The CDR3 sequence is 15 residues long. This CDR3 is CAWSSPGSGGQPQHF. CDR3 bases: TGTGCCTGGAGTTCCCCGGGCTCGGGCGGTCAGCCCCAGCATTTT.

The V gene is TRBV12-3 or TRBV12-4, the J gene TRBJ1-2, with D tentatively TRBD1 (6 bases). Trimming took 8 bases from V and 8 from J, leaving 12 bases between them. CDR3 length equals 11 residues. The CDR3 here is CASGGQRGYTF. The CDR3 DNA reads TGTGCCAGCGGGGGGCAGCGGGGCTACACCTTC.

This clone came up a few times. The chain combines TRBV3-1 (or the pseudogene TRBV3-2) with TRBJ1-2, with TRBD1 matching over 7 bases. The trim removed 0 bases at V and 4 bases at J, leaving 2 bases unmatched. This CDR3 spans 14 amino acids. CDR1 LGHDT and CDR2 YNNKEL come from the germline V gene (reference sequence). The CDR3 bases are TGTGCCAGCAGCCAAGACAACAGGGGCTATGGCTACACCTTC. Its translation is CASSQDNRGYGYTF.

The chain joins TRBV3-1 (or the pseudogene TRBV3-2) to TRBJ1-1; tentative D call: TRBD1 (5 bases). V lost 2 bases and J lost 5, with 9 bases in between. CDR1 LGHDT and CDR2 YNNKEL come from the germline V gene (reference sequence). The CDR3 loop spans 13 amino acids. CDR3 sequence (DNA): TGTGCCAGCAGCCAATGGGGGGGTACTGAAGCTTTCTTT. Amino acid sequence: CASSQWGGTEAFF.

The V call is TRBV5-1, the J call TRBJ2-5; a possible D gene is TRBD2 (6 bases). V was clipped by 2 bases and J by 10 bases, with 15 bases between them. Germline V gene lookup returns CDR1 SGHRS and CDR2 YFSETQ. The CDR3 covers 13 residues. CDR3: CASSLGELALQYF. CDR3 in DNA: TGCGCCAGCAGCTTAGGGGAACTAGCCCTCCAGTACTTC.